One sample yielded the 27 T cell receptor beta chains listed below, sequenced in a study of CD8+CD57+ T cells in acquired aplastic anemia. TCR beta VDJ and CDR3 were profiled, and genomic DNA was the template. TCRdb analysed the reads with MiXCR anew, one entry per CDR3 protein. The table records about 120,000 distinct CDR3 sequences, approximately 40% of them present only once. Patients who underwent sequencing had shown CD8+CD57+ cell expansion by flow cytometry. Sequences were obtained from sorted CD4+, CD8+, or CD8+CD57+ T cells (not recorded which) from PBMCs. The receptors here all came from a human donor with aplastic anemia.

Many counts were recorded for this clonotype. The V and J genes are TRBV11-3 and TRBJ2-1, with D possibly matching TRBD1 (6 bases). V gave up 3 bases and J gave up 8 bases, with 8 bases separating them. Germline CDR1 reads SGHNT; CDR2 reads YENEEA. The CDR3 length is 12 residues. This CDR3 reads CASSFRGDEQFF. Here the CDR3 DNA reads TGTGCCAGCAGCTTCAGGGGCGATGAGCAGTTCTTC. The variable domain in full, completed from reference TRBV11-3 and TRBJ2-1, reads EAGVVQSPRYKIIEKKQPVAFWCNPISGHNTLYWYLQNLGQGPELLIRYENEEAVDDSQLPKDRFSAERLKGVDSTLKIQPAELGDSAVYLCASSFRGDEQFFGPGTRLTVL.

The chain uses TRBV10-3 and TRBJ1-4, with D perhaps TRBD1 (5 bases). The germline CDR1 and CDR2 sequences are ENHRY and SYGVKD. Trimming removed 5 bases at V and 14 bases at J, with 18 bases between. The CDR3 extends over 13 amino acids. The CDR3 sequence: CAISSGDPDVLFF. In DNA, the CDR3 is TGTGCCATCAGTAGCGGGGACCCCGATGTCCTGTTTTTT.

Notes on this clonotype: This likely comes from a read error, as the CDR3 has no conserved phenylalanine or tryptophan at its end. The J gene is TRBJ1-4, the V gene TRBV11-2; a possible D gene is TRBD1 (6 bases). V was pared by 2 bases and J by 5 bases, with 12 bases between. Looked up from germline, CDR1 is SGHAT and CDR2 is FQNNGV. The CDR3 consists of 15 residues. The CDR3 DNA follows: TGTGCCAGCAGCTTAAGGGTAGGGGGGAATGAAAAACTGTTTCTT. Amino acid sequence: CASSLRVGGNEKLFL.

In regard to this clonotype: A much larger clone differs from this one at a single base, so this may be a read error. This chain connects TRBV4-2 to TRBJ1-6; TRBD1 matches 9 bases. This CDR3 has 15 residues. The V gene's germline CDR1 is LGHNA and CDR2 YNFKEQ. The CDR3 sequence is CARSRLGTGPSPLHF. CDR3 nucleotide sequence: TGTGCCCGCAGCCGCCTTGGGACAGGGCCTTCACCCCTCCACTTT.

The sample holds one count of this clonotype. This rearrangement joins TRBV10-3 to TRBJ2-2, with D unclear. The CDR3 is 15 residues long. CDR1 and CDR2 from the germline V gene are ENHRY and SYGVKD. Trimming pared 3 bases from V and 1 base from J, leaving 9 bases between. DNA of the CDR3: TGTGCCATCAGTGATGTTCCAGGGAACACCGGGGAGCTGTTTTTT. Translation: CAISDVPGNTGELFF.

Turning to this clonotype: Since a much larger clone is just one base distant, this may be a read error. The rearrangement joins TRBV5-4 to TRBJ1-2; D unresolved. CDR3 length: 15 residues. Germline loops: CDR1 SGHNT, CDR2 YYREEE (reference sequence). CDR3 region: CASSLDTRSNCGYTF. As DNA, the CDR3 is TGTGCCAGCAGCTTGGACACGAGGTCTAACTGTGGCTACACCTTC.

The V call is TRBV2, the J call TRBJ1-1; possible D gene TRBD1, 5 bases. The CDR3 contains 12 residues. Germline V CDR1 and CDR2: SNHLY, FYNNEI. The chain's CDR3 is CTTGTVNTEAFF. For the CDR3, the DNA is TGTACCACCGGGACGGTGAACACTGAAGCTTTCTTT.

This clonotype was seen repeatedly, ten times or more. The chain uses TRBV5-4 and TRBJ2-1, with D tentatively TRBD1 (7 bases). Per germline, CDR1 SGHNT and CDR2 YYREEE (reference sequence). The ends were cut back, 4 bases at V and 5 bases at J, with 13 bases in the middle. This CDR3 comprises 14 residues. CDR3 loop: CASSAGQRNNEQFF. The CDR3 nucleotides read TGTGCCAGCAGCGCGGGACAGAGAAACAATGAGCAGTTCTTC.

The chain has TRBV20-1 and TRBJ2-7; D might be TRBD2 (5 bases). V was cut by 2 bases and J by 3 bases, with 8 bases left in between. CDR3 length: 12 residues. Germline V gene lookup returns CDR1 DFQATT and CDR2 SNEGSKA (reference sequence). The DNA of the CDR3 is TGCAGTGCTAGAACAAGCGGCTACGAGCAGTACTTC. This gives the protein CSARTSGYEQYF.

The chain carries TRBV5-1 and TRBJ2-5; D is undetermined. V lost 6 bases, J lost 5 bases, and 17 bases lay in between. There are 14 residues in the CDR3. From germline, CDR1 is SGHRS and CDR2 YFSETQ. The CDR3 bases are TGCGCCAGCAACTCAGGTCCCCCGGTGGAGACCCAGTACTTC. Translated, it gives CASNSGPPVETQYF.

This clonotype was counted many times. J is TRBJ1-4 and V is TRBV19, with a tentative D call TRBD1 (6 bases). Germline-derived CDR1 and CDR2 are LNHDA and SQIVND (reference sequence). CDR3 length equals 20 residues. V was shortened by 3 bases and J by 0 bases, with 23 bases between the two germline ends. The CDR3 loop is CASSMRGLGGRGATNEKLFF. The CDR3 region has the DNA TGTGCCAGTAGTATGCGTGGGTTGGGGGGGCGCGGAGCAACTAATGAAAAACTGTTTTTT. Supplemented by reference TRBV19 and TRBJ1-4, the full variable domain reads DGGITQSPKYLFRKEGQNVTLSCEQNLNHDAMYWYRQDPGQGLRLIYYSQIVNDFQKGDIAEGYSVSREKKESFPLTVTSAQKNPTAFYLCASSMRGLGGRGATNEKLFFGSGTQLSVL.

As to this clonotype: The junction shows a germline mismatch at one end, possibly a read error. V usage is TRBV15 and J usage is TRBJ2-5; TRBD1 is a possible D gene (6 bases). The germline V gene encodes CDR1 LNHNV and CDR2 YYDKDF (reference sequence). This CDR3 spans 16 amino acids. CDR3 nucleotide sequence: TGTGCCATCAGCAGAGGGGGACGGTGGGGAAAAGAGACCCAGTACTTC. This encodes CAISRGGRWGKETQYF. The complete variable domain, with remaining parts taken from reference TRBV15 and TRBJ2-5, reads DAMVIQNPRYQVTQFGKPVTLSCSQTLNHNVMYWYQQKSSQAPKLLFHYYDKDFNNEADTPDNFQSRRPNTSFCFLDIRSPGLGDTAMYLCAISRGGRWGKETQYFGPGTRLLVL.

This clonotype appeared many times. The chain employs TRBV14 and TRBJ1-2; D might be TRBD1 (5 bases). Trimming shortened V by 4 bases and J by 14 bases, and 14 bases separated the two germline ends. Germline CDR1 reads SGHDN; CDR2 reads FVKESK. The CDR3 consists of 11 residues. CDR3 amino acids: CASSLRGARTF. DNA for the CDR3: TGTGCCAGCAGCCTTCGAGGGGCGCGAACCTTC.

The genes are TRBV19 and TRBJ2-3, with D possibly TRBD1 on 5 matching bases. CDR3 length: 14 amino acids. Germline-derived CDR1 and CDR2 are LNHDA and SQIVND (reference sequence). V dropped 3 bases and J dropped 0 bases, with 7 bases sitting between them. Here the CDR3 reads CASSIPGSTDTQYF. In DNA form, the CDR3 reads TGTGCCAGTAGTATCCCAGGGAGCACAGATACGCAGTATTTT.

This clonotype showed up many times. In nucleotides, the CDR3 is TGCGCCAGCAGTGAGGGGGGCGATGAAAAACTGTTTTTT. As protein: CASSEGGDEKLFF. The chain is built from TRBV5-1 and TRBJ1-4, with D perhaps matching TRBD1 (6 bases). From germline, CDR1 is SGHRS and CDR2 YFSETQ. The V and J ends lost 5 bases and 6 bases respectively, with 11 bases between them. This CDR3 region has 13 residues.

This rearrangement joins TRBV10-2 to TRBJ2-5; D might be TRBD2 (7 bases). CDR3 length: 12 amino acids. In germline, CDR1 is WSHSY, CDR2 SAAADI. V gave up 8 bases and J gave up 4 bases, with 11 bases separating them. The CDR3 region is CASGGAGETQYF. In nucleotides, the CDR3 is TGCGCCAGCGGGGGGGCCGGAGAGACCCAGTACTTC.

This chain joins TRBV10-2 and TRBJ2-3, with 9 bases fitting TRBD2. With V trimmed by 4 bases and J by 7 bases, 6 bases remained unmatched. This CDR3 comprises 14 residues. Germline values: CDR1 WSHSY, CDR2 SAAADI. The CDR3 sequence: CASSGASGENTQYF. The CDR3 coding sequence is TGCGCCAGCAGTGGGGCTAGCGGGGAAAATACGCAGTATTTT.

This clonotype was counted ten times or more. This chain connects TRBV9 to TRBJ1-1; D not certain. The ends were cut back, 3 bases at V and 5 bases at J, with 11 bases in the middle. Germline V lookup: CDR1 SGDLS, CDR2 YYNGEE. The CDR3 totals 13 residues. The CDR3 spells CASSADGWTEAFF. The DNA of the CDR3 is TGTGCCAGCAGCGCCGATGGATGGACTGAAGCTTTCTTT.

This clonotype was found many times. The chain joins TRBV20-1 to TRBJ2-3, with a weak D call TRBD2 (7 bases). CDR3 length: 15 residues. Trimming took off 5 bases at V and 2 bases at J, with 17 bases between the two ends. Germline lookup yields CDR1 DFQATT and CDR2 SNEGSKA (reference sequence). Here the CDR3 DNA reads TGCAGTGCTGCGTGGGGGGGGCCTCTCACAGATACGCAGTATTTT. Translating gives CSAAWGGPLTDTQYF.

This clonotype was found many times. The rearrangement joins TRBV6-1 to TRBJ1-2, with TRBD1 matching over 8 bases. V shed 7 bases, J shed 7 bases, and the junction held 8 bases outside the gene matches. CDR1 is MNHNS, CDR2 SASEGT, per germline. The length of the CDR3 is 13 residues. CDR3 bases: TGTGCCAGCACCACAGGGGGGATACGTGGCTACACCTTC. It yields the protein CASTTGGIRGYTF.

The table lists this clonotype with many counts. The chain joins TRBV10-3 to TRBJ1-1; D remains unclear. The V gene lost 0 bases and the J gene lost 11 bases, with 13 bases spanning the gap. This CDR3 region has 13 residues. The germline V gene has CDR1 ENHRY and CDR2 SYGVKD. This chain's CDR3 is CAISESLAGLAFF. CDR3 in DNA: TGTGCCATCAGTGAGTCCCTGGCCGGACTCGCTTTCTTT.

The V call is TRBV11-3, the J call TRBJ2-7; D perhaps matches TRBD2 (6 bases). The CDR3 loop spans 15 amino acids. Deletions cut 7 bases from V and 0 bases from J, with 16 bases between. Germline CDR1 and CDR2: SGHNT and YENEEA. The CDR3 spells CASTPGLLNSYEQYF. The DNA for the CDR3 is TGTGCCAGCACCCCGGGACTTTTGAACTCCTACGAGCAGTACTTC.

In its sample, this clonotype was seen many times. V gene TRBV4-1 combines with J gene TRBJ1-1; D not resolved. Trimming removed 0 bases from V and 5 bases from J, with 4 bases in between. The CDR3 contains 12 residues. The V gene's germline CDR1 is MGHRA and CDR2 YSYEKL. CDR3 protein: CASSQDRTEAFF. The CDR3 DNA sequence: TGCGCCAGCAGCCAAGATAGGACTGAAGCTTTCTTT.

With regard to this clonotype: A much bigger clone sits one base away, suggesting this may be a read error. This chain links TRBV5-1 with TRBJ2-2, with D possibly being TRBD1 (6 bases). V lost 3 bases and J 6 bases, leaving 12 bases between the germline ends. The V gene's germline CDR1 is SGHRS and CDR2 YFSETQ. This CDR3 region has 14 residues. CDR3 nucleotides: TGCGCCAGCAGCTCGGATTCAGGGGCCGGGGAGCTGTTTTTT. As protein: CASSSDSGAGELFF.

Ten or more counts support this clonotype. The rearrangement links TRBV7-9 to TRBJ1-4; no reliable D call. CDR3 length equals 14 residues. Per germline, CDR1 SEHNR and CDR2 FQNEAQ (reference sequence). Trimming left V 5 bases short and J 7 bases short, with 14 bases between. The CDR3 is CASSRLNVSEKLFF. CDR3 in DNA: TGTGCCAGCAGCAGACTTAACGTTAGTGAAAAACTGTTTTTT.

This clonotype occurred once. This sequence joins TRBV11-1 and TRBJ2-1, with TRBD2 as a possible D gene (5 bases). V gave up 5 bases and J gave up 5 bases, with 13 bases separating them. Germline V gives CDR1 SGHAT, CDR2 FQDESV (reference sequence). The CDR3 length is 14 residues. The DNA of the CDR3 is TGTGCCAGCAGCCACCGGGCGGGCGACAATGAGCAGTTCTTC. It is translated as CASSHRAGDNEQFF.

CDR3 sequence reads: CASSGTGDKNYGYTF. The CDR3, as DNA: TGTGCCAGCAGCGGGACAGGCGACAAGAATTATGGCTACACCTTC. This chain links TRBV2 with TRBJ1-2; TRBD1 matches 8 bases. The CDR3 runs to 15 residues. J lost 5 bases, V lost 6 bases, and 11 bases had no gene match. CDR1 and CDR2 from the germline V gene are SNHLY and FYNNEI.